This T cell receptor beta chain stems from a study of blood T cell repertoires in COVID-19. Only in-frame clones appear in the TCRdb table, and some are missing; sequencing was by immunoSEQ multiplex PCR. The sample yields 70,000 to 90,000 clones, 88% seen once. The CDR3 contains 13 residues. Germline assignment: CDR1 SGDLS and CDR2 YYNGEE. V was shortened by 4 bases and J by 0 bases, with 6 bases between the two germline ends. The specimen was peripheral blood. This sequence was found in a man aged 45 to 65 with acute or convalescent COVID-19. This chain uses TRBV9 with TRBJ2-3; D call uncertain. CDR3 nucleotides: TGTGCCAGCAGCCCTGCGAGCACAGATACGCAGTATTTT. This gives the protein CASSPASTDTQYF. Variable domain in full (rest from reference TRBV9 and TRBJ2-3): DSGVTQTPKHLITATGQRVTLRCSPRSGDLSVYWYQQSLDQGLQFLIQYYNGEERAKGNILERFSAQQFPDLHSELNLSSLELGDSALYFCASSPASTDTQYFGPGTRLTVL.